This TCR beta chain originates from a study of blood T cell repertoires in COVID-19. Germline CDR1 reads SGHVS; CDR2 reads FNYEAQ. The CDR3 consists of 13 residues. V was pared by 2 bases and J by 3 bases, with 1 base of the junction left unmatched. Participants had their cohort set by participant-reported clinical history. Either two negative PCRs, clearance, or symptom resolution qualified Cohort 3 donors as recovered. Clones were read by immunoSEQ multiplex PCR, and TCRdb kept only the in-frame ones, dropping some. The table shows around 160,000 clones, with about four fifths occurring only once. The sample comprised PBMCs or T cells enriched from blood (not recorded which). This chain connects TRBV7-6 to TRBJ2-7; 7 positions agree with TRBD2. The receptor was isolated from a woman aged 55-70 years who had recovered from COVID-19. The DNA for the CDR3 is TGTGCCAGCAGCTTACGGGAGGACTACGAGCAGTACTTC. Protein sequence: CASSLREDYEQYF.